What follows are 5 T cell receptor beta chains derived from one specimen sequenced in a study of cytomegalovirus exposure and HLA in healthy donors. PCR was performed using 60 Vbeta and 13 Jbeta primers. Libraries were prepared by immunoSEQ multiplex PCR; TCRdb keeps only in-frame clonotypes and omits some of them. The sample shows over 200,000 clones, 82% of them seen only once. Material: PBMCs. These TCRs come from a man between 35 and 55 years old in good health and CMV-seropositive.

This chain connects TRBV10-3 to TRBJ1-4; a weak D match, TRBD1 (5 bases). The CDR3 runs 13 residues. Germline V gene lookup returns CDR1 ENHRY and CDR2 SYGVKD. Trimming took off 2 bases at V and 7 bases at J, with 8 bases between the two ends. This chain's CDR3 is CAISEGAAEKLFF. The CDR3 DNA reads TGTGCCATCAGTGAGGGGGCGGCTGAAAAACTGTTTTTT.

This sequence joins TRBV5-1 and TRBJ2-3, with D unclear. V lost 0 bases and J lost 2, with 13 bases in between. Germline V gives CDR1 SGHRS, CDR2 YFSETQ. The CDR3 is 16 residues long. The CDR3 region has the DNA TGCGCCAGCAGCTTGGACGGCGCCCGACTCACAGATACGCAGTATTTT. Translated, it gives CASSLDGARLTDTQYF.

The rearrangement joins TRBV2 to TRBJ1-5, with 8 bases aligning to TRBD1. The CDR3 runs to 13 residues. Per the germline V gene, CDR1 is SNHLY and CDR2 is FYNNEI. The V segment lost 6 bases and the J segment 6 bases; nucleotides outside the gene matches: 4. As DNA, the CDR3 is TGTGCCAGCAGGGAAACAGGGGGTCAGCCCCAGCATTTT. Translation: CASRETGGQPQHF.

V usage is TRBV19 and J usage is TRBJ1-2; D uncertain. CDR1 is LNHDA, CDR2 SQIVND, per germline (reference sequence). The CDR3 has 11 residues. Trimming took off 8 bases at V and 6 bases at J, with 10 bases between the two ends. CDR3 nucleotide sequence: TGTGCCAGTCTCGGGGTTGATGGCTACACCTTC. It codes for CASLGVDGYTF.

This chain connects TRBV2 to TRBJ2-3; 7 positions agree with TRBD1. The CDR3 is 15 amino acids. J gave up 6 bases and V 7 bases, and 13 bases lay outside the gene matches. CDR1 is SNHLY, CDR2 FYNNEI, per germline. The DNA for the CDR3 is TGTGCCAGCATATCCCGAGACAGGGTTAGGGATACGCAGTATTTT. Its protein product is CASISRDRVRDTQYF.